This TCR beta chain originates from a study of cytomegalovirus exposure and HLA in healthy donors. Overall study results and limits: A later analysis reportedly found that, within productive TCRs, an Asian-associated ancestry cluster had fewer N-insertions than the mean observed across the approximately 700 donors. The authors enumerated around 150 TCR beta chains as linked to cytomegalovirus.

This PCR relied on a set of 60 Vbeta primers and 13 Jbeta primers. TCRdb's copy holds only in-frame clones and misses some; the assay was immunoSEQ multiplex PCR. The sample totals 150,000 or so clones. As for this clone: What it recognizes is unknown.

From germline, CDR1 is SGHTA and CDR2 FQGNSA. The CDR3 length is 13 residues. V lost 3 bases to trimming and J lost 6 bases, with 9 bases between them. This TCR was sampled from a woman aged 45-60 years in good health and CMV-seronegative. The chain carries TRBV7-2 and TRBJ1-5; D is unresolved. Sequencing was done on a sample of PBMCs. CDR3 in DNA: TGTGCCAGCAGCTTCGAGGGAACTCAGCCCCAGCATTTT. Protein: CASSFEGTQPQHF.